This TCR beta chain was captured in a study of T cells expressing NK-cell markers. Study results and limitations: Among CD8+ T cells from five or six donors, dominant NKG2C+ clonotypes accounted for about 1.0-7.0%.

This CDR3 is built from 14 residues. Germline-derived CDR1 and CDR2 are SGHRS and YFSETQ. TCRdb re-called the 5' RACE reads and shows each CDR3 protein once, DNA omitted. Its clone listing holds about 150,000 distinct CDR3 sequences. Points on this clonotype: The antigen is unknown.

This TCR derives from a woman aged 45-59 years in good health. The sample comprised blood T cells: a sorted CD56 or NKG2C T cell subset, CD4+ or CD8+ T cells, or bulk PBMC T cells (not recorded which). The gene calls are TRBV5-1 and TRBJ1-2. Here the CDR3 reads CASSSGSRDRGYTF.